The rows below give T cell receptor beta chains drawn from one sample of a study of blood T cell repertoires in COVID-19. Some clones are missing from TCRdb's copy, which holds only in-frame ones; the method was immunoSEQ multiplex PCR. In the table there are fewer than 110,000 clones, around 90% of which are singletons. Sequenced sample: peripheral blood. Receptors were obtained from a human donor in a cohort sampled during active COVID-19. CDR3s include the opening cysteine and the closing phenylalanine or tryptophan. D genes are given only for firm matches. Where a row states a size, it is once, few, many or the class of an expanded clone; other rows omit it.

>.|TRBV27|.|TRBJ2-7
TGTGCCAGCAGCCGAGCGAGGTCCGCCTACGAGCAGTACTTC
CASSRARSAYEQYF
>TRBD1|TRBV30|.|TRBJ1-1
TGTGCCTGGATCACTGAGGGGGCGGTAACTGAAGCTTTCTTT
CAWITEGAVTEAFF
>TRBD1|TRBV13|.|TRBJ2-3
TGTGCCAGCAGCCTTTTCTTCCCTCCGCCGGGACAGTTACACACAGATACGCAGTATTTT
CASSLFFPPPGQLHTDTQYF
>.|TRBV5-5|.|TRBJ2-7
TGTGCCAGCAGCTTCTTAGACTACGAGCAGTACTTC
CASSFLDYEQYF
>TRBD2|TRBV24-1|.|TRBJ2-3
TGTGCCACCAGTGATTTACCTAGCGGGAGGGTCACAGATACGCAGTATTTT
CATSDLPSGRVTDTQYF
>TRBD1|TRBV6-5|.|TRBJ2-7
TGTGCCAGCAGTTCCCGGGACAGGGCGTCCTACGAGCAGTACTTC
CASSSRDRASYEQYF
>.|TRBV11-2|.|TRBJ1-2
TGTGCCAGCAGCTTAGAGGACAGTAGGGCCGGCTACACCTTC
CASSLEDSRAGYTF
>.|TRBV7-3|.|TRBJ1-1
TGTGCCAGCAGCCCCAGCGGGGGTCTGAACACTGAAGCTTTCTTT
CASSPSGGLNTEAFF
>.|TRBV18|.|TRBJ1-1
TGTGCCAGCTCACCACTCCCAGGGCGGACGAACACTGAAGCTTTCTTT
CASSPLPGRTNTEAFF
>TRBD1|TRBV2|.|TRBJ2-7
TGTGCCAGCAGACTACTACAGGGGACGGGGGAGCAGTACTTC
CASRLLQGTGEQYF
>TRBD2|TRBV5-1|.|TRBJ2-7
TGCGCCAGCAGCTTTGTGCGTACTAGCGGGATTTCCTACGAGCAGTACTTC
CASSFVRTSGISYEQYF
>TRBD2|TRBV18|.|TRBJ2-7
TGTGCCAGCTCATCCGGGACTAGCGGGTTCGCATCCTACGAGCAGTACTTC
CASSSGTSGFASYEQYF
>.|TRBV12-5|.|TRBJ1-6
TGTGCTAGTGGTTTGGTACGTAACAAACGTAATTCACCCCTCCACTTT
CASGLVRNKRNSPLHF
>.|TRBV6-5|.|TRBJ2-2
TGTGCAGCCTCCAGGGGCACCGGGGAGCTGTTTTTT
CAASRGTGELFF
>.|TRBV5-1|once|TRBJ2-5
TGCGCCAGCAGCTTGTTTGGGGGCTCAGAGACCCAGTACTTC
CASSLFGGSETQYF
>TRBD1|TRBV28|.|TRBJ1-3
TGTGCCAGCAGGGACAGGCGCTCTGGAAACACCATATATTTT
CASRDRRSGNTIYF
>.|TRBV28|.|TRBJ1-1
TGTGCCAGCAGTTTCCCGCTGAGGAGAAGGCGCACTGAAGCTTTCTTT
CASSFPLRRRRTEAFF
>TRBD2|TRBV12-3/TRBV12-4|.|TRBJ2-7
TGTGCCAGCAGTTGGGGACTAGGCTACGAGCAGTACTTC
CASSWGLGYEQYF
>TRBD2|TRBV5-1|.|TRBJ2-1
TGCGCCAGCAGCTTGGCCACCGTAAAGCGGGGGATCTCCTACAATGAGCAGTTCTTC
CASSLATVKRGISYNEQFF
>.|TRBV2|few|TRBJ2-7
TGTGCCAGCAGTGAACAGGCCCGCTACGAGCAGTACTTC
CASSEQARYEQYF
>TRBD2|TRBV7-2|.|TRBJ2-1
TGTGCCAGCAGCTTAGTCGGGACTAGGTGGTACAATGAGCAGTTCTTC
CASSLVGTRWYNEQFF
>.|TRBV5-5|.|TRBJ1-5
TGTGCCAGCAGCCGGGATGTTAATCAGCCCCAGCATTTT
CASSRDVNQPQHF
>TRBD2|TRBV5-1|.|TRBJ2-3
TGCGCCAGCAGCCTATTAAGGACTAGCGGGGGGGCAGTCAGCACAGATACGCAGTATTTT
CASSLLRTSGGAVSTDTQYF
>.|TRBV6-5|.|TRBJ2-7
TGTGCCAGCAGTCGTAGCGACTCCTACGAGCAGTACTTC
CASSRSDSYEQYF
>.|TRBV15|.|TRBJ1-5
TGTGCCACCGCAGGGTTTGGCAATCAGCCCCAGCATTTT
CATAGFGNQPQHF
>.|TRBV5-1|few|TRBJ1-6
TGCGCCAGCAGCTTGAGACAAGACAATTCACCCCTCCACTTT
CASSLRQDNSPLHF
>.|TRBV14|.|TRBJ2-7
TGTGCCAGCGGTACGAGCGGCATACTTGTCTACGAGCAGTACTTC
CASGTSGILVYEQYF
>.|TRBV6-5|.|TRBJ1-4
TGTGCCAGCAATCGGCGCGGTGAGGATGAAAAACTGTTTTTT
CASNRRGEDEKLFF
>TRBD1|TRBV7-8|.|TRBJ1-1
TGTGCCAGCAGCCCACAGGGGGCGGTGAACACTGAAGCTTTCTTT
CASSPQGAVNTEAFF